The source of this TCR beta chain is a study of T cells after yellow fever vaccination. Broader study findings: Peaking on day 5 versus 15, the secondary response was faster but weaker. At 95% to 98% for CD4 and about 91% for CD8, most primary-vaccination clones showed up again after the booster.

Comments on this clonotype: Its cognate antigen is unknown.

TCRdb redid the calling of the 5' RACE reads with MiXCR, one entry per CDR3 protein. The sample records 120,000 or so distinct CDR3 sequences, around 15% being singletons. The CDR3 has 14 residues. Trimming took off 4 bases at V and 6 bases at J, with 13 bases between the two ends. Per the germline V gene, CDR1 is SGDLS and CDR2 is YYNGEE. This receptor was identified in a man between 18 and 29 years old who received the YFV17D yellow fever vaccine. Sequencing used CD8+ T cells sorted from PBMCs, obtained 5 days after the yellow fever booster vaccination. This sequence joins TRBV9 and TRBJ1-4; tentatively, D is TRBD1 (6 bases). The CDR3: CASSLRGFDEKLFF. The CDR3 DNA sequence: TGTGCCAGCAGCTTAAGGGGGTTCGATGAAAAACTGTTTTTT. Using reference TRBV9 and TRBJ1-4 for the parts outside the CDR3, the full variable domain is DSGVTQTPKHLITATGQRVTLRCSPRSGDLSVYWYQQSLDQGLQFLIQYYNGEERAKGNILERFSAQQFPDLHSELNLSSLELGDSALYFCASSLRGFDEKLFFGSGTQLSVL.